A selection of T cell receptor beta chains follows, all from one sample in a study of shared clonotypes between healthy human individuals. Generated by immunoSEQ multiplex PCR, the TCRdb table keeps only in-frame clones and is missing some. This table has about 470,000 clones, roughly 77% appearing once. The material sequenced was PBMCs. These receptors were obtained from a middle-aged woman in good health. Some clones in this sample may be carry-over from other donors' samples. Each CDR3 is given with its conserved first and last residue. The order of the fields is J gene, clone size, D gene, V gene, CDR3 DNA, CDR3 protein. A D gene is named only where the DNA matches it firmly. Clone size is stated in some rows and not others, as once, few, many or a class when expanded.

TRBJ2-5 NA TRBD1 TRBV7-3 TGTGCCAGCAGCCCAGGGACAGGGTTGGAGACCCAGTACTTC CASSPGTGLETQYF
TRBJ2-7 NA NA TRBV7-9 TGTGCCAGCAGCTTAGGGCTTATGAACTACGAGCAGTACTTC CASSLGLMNYEQYF
TRBJ2-7 NA NA TRBV19 TGTGCCAGTAGTATGGGGCCCTACGAGCAGTACTTC CASSMGPYEQYF
TRBJ2-3 NA TRBD1 TRBV5-1 TGCGCCAGCAGCTTGGTTACAGGGGTGACAGATACGCAGTATTTT CASSLVTGVTDTQYF
TRBJ2-4 few NA TRBV2 TGTGCCAGCAGTGAAAGGGGTTCCGACATTCAGTACTTC CASSERGSDIQYF
TRBJ1-1 few NA TRBV11-2 TGTGCCAGCAGCTTACCGGCCCGAAACGCTGAAGCTTTCTTT CASSLPARNAEAFF
TRBJ2-7 NA TRBD1 TRBV28 TGTGCCAGCAGTTTGCATGGGGACAGGGATTCCGAGCAGTACTTC CASSLHGDRDSEQYF
TRBJ2-1 once NA TRBV28 TGTGCCAGCAGTGACCAATACAATGAGCAGTTCTTC CASSDQYNEQFF
TRBJ2-7 NA NA TRBV5-1 TGCGCCAGCAGCTTGGAAGGGAGGACCCACGAGCAGTACTTC CASSLEGRTHEQYF
TRBJ2-7 NA NA TRBV27 TGTGCCAGCAGTCTCTCCCCCTCCTACGAGCAGTACTTC CASSLSPSYEQYF
TRBJ2-2 NA NA TRBV7-2 TGTGCCAGCAGCTTATCAGGGCGGTCCGGGGAGCTGTTTTTT CASSLSGRSGELFF
TRBJ1-4 NA NA TRBV7-9 TGTGCCAGCAGCTTAGCAAGGACTGATGAAAAACTGTTTTTT CASSLARTDEKLFF
TRBJ1-4 NA NA TRBV5-1 TGCGCCAGCAGCTATAGGGGTGGAACAGAGGGTGAAAAACTGTTTTTT CASSYRGGTEGEKLFF
TRBJ1-1 few TRBD1 TRBV19 TGTGCCAGTAGTTTCAACCGGGACAGTGAAGCTTTCTTT CASSFNRDSEAFF
TRBJ2-2 once TRBD2 TRBV28 TGTGCCAGCAGTTCGTTAGCGGGAGGGCCCGGGGAGCTGTTTTTT CASSSLAGGPGELFF
TRBJ1-3 few NA TRBV6-5 TGTGCCAGCAGGTCCCCTTGGAACTCTGGAAACACCATATATTTT CASRSPWNSGNTIYF
TRBJ1-4 NA NA TRBV2 TGTGCCAGCAGTGAACAGGGGATTAGTTCTAATGAAAAACTGTTTTTT CASSEQGISSNEKLFF
TRBJ2-5 once NA TRBV27 TGTGCCAGCAGTTTATCCTGGAGTAGGGGCGAGACCCAGTACTTC CASSLSWSRGETQYF
TRBJ1-2 NA NA TRBV9 TGTGCCAGCAGTCCGGGCCTCACAAACTATGGCTACACCTTC CASSPGLTNYGYTF
TRBJ1-5 once NA TRBV7-3 TGTGCCAGCAGCTTAAACCCCAATCAGCCCCAGCATTTT CASSLNPNQPQHF
TRBJ2-3 NA NA TRBV5-1 TGCGCCAGCAGGGGGGCCAGCGTGGCCACAGATACGCAGTATTTT CASRGASVATDTQYF
TRBJ1-3 NA NA TRBV10-3 TGTGCCATCAAGCTGAAGGCCTCTGGAAACACCATATATTTT CAIKLKASGNTIYF
TRBJ2-6 NA NA TRBV5-1 TGCGCCAGCAGCGGGGGGAGAACCTCTGGGGCCAACGTCCTGACTTTC CASSGGRTSGANVLTF
TRBJ2-7 NA TRBD2 TRBV27 TGTGCCAGCAGTTTACGGGTGGGAGCGGGGACCTACGAGCAGTACTTC CASSLRVGAGTYEQYF
TRBJ2-3 NA NA TRBV9 TGTGCCAGCAGCGTCGGAGGGTCAGATACGCAGTATTTT CASSVGGSDTQYF
TRBJ2-1 NA NA TRBV11-3 TGTGCCAGCAGCTTACTAGCGAAGGGGGAGCAGTTCTTC CASSLLAKGEQFF
TRBJ2-1 NA TRBD1 TRBV12-5 TGTGCTAGTGGTGCCGGGACAGGGCTTGAGCAGTTCTTC CASGAGTGLEQFF
TRBJ1-2 NA NA TRBV18 TGTGCCAGCTCACCACCGGGACGGACTAACTATGGCTACACCTTC CASSPPGRTNYGYTF
TRBJ1-2 NA NA TRBV7-2 TGTGCCAGCAGGCCTGGGGGGGGCAGGTATGGCTACACCTTC CASRPGGGRYGYTF
TRBJ2-7 few TRBD2 TRBV30 TGTGCCTTGATCAGCGGGAGAGGCTACGAGCAGTACTTC CALISGRGYEQYF
TRBJ2-7 NA NA TRBV7-6 TGTGCCAGCAGCTTAGGGTCCGGGACATACTACGAGCAGTACTTC CASSLGSGTYYEQYF
TRBJ1-5 NA NA TRBV5-6 TGTGCCAGCACCACAGGATACAATCAGCCCCAGCATTTT CASTTGYNQPQHF
TRBJ2-7 NA NA TRBV18 TGTGCCAGCTCACCGGTCGGGGGACCTACCTACGAGCAGTACTTC CASSPVGGPTYEQYF
TRBJ2-7 NA NA TRBV5-8 TGTGCCAGCAGCTTGGACTTCGGAGATACCTTTCGCGAGCAGTACTTC CASSLDFGDTFREQYF
TRBJ2-7 NA TRBD2 TRBV10-3 TGTGCCATCAGGACTAGCGGGATAGACGAGCAGTACTTC CAIRTSGIDEQYF
TRBJ2-6 NA NA TRBV6-4 TGTGCCAGCAGTGCCCCGGGGGCCAACGTCCTGACTTTC CASSAPGANVLTF
TRBJ1-1 NA TRBD1 TRBV4-3 TGCGCCAGCAGCCAAGGACGGGACAGGGGGCTGTTGAGCACTGAAGCTTTCTTT CASSQGRDRGLLSTEAFF
TRBJ2-3 NA NA TRBV27 TGTGCCAGCAGTTTATTAGGGTTGAGGGCACCGGCAGATACGCAGTATTTT CASSLLGLRAPADTQYF
TRBJ2-1 NA NA TRBV28 TGTGCCAGCAAGGAAGGTGGAGGGGATGAGCAGTTCTTC CASKEGGGDEQFF
TRBJ2-7 NA NA TRBV28 TGTGCCAGCGGAACCCGGACTATGGTTGCGCAGTACTTC CASGTRTMVAQYF
TRBJ1-1 NA NA TRBV2 TGTGCCAGCAGGGGAGACAGGTTTAGGCACACTGAAGCTTTCTTT CASRGDRFRHTEAFF
TRBJ2-1 NA TRBD1 TRBV29-1 TGCAGCGTTGAAGGGACAGGGTTGGATGAGCAGTTCTTC CSVEGTGLDEQFF
TRBJ2-3 NA NA TRBV7-8 TGTGCCAGCAGCTTAGGGCTGACTAGCACAGATACGCAGTATTTT CASSLGLTSTDTQYF
TRBJ2-7 NA NA TRBV7-2 TGTGCCAGCAGCTTAGGGGGGGCCGAGCAGTACTTC CASSLGGAEQYF
TRBJ1-5 NA NA TRBV19 TGTGCCAGTAGTATATTCGGTAGCAATCAGCCCCAGCATTTT CASSIFGSNQPQHF
TRBJ1-2 once NA TRBV30 TGTGCCTGGAGAGGAGGGGCGGGATATAGCTATGGCTACACCTTC CAWRGGAGYSYGYTF
TRBJ2-3 NA NA TRBV7-9 TGTGCCAGCAGCCCGCAAGATACGCAGTATTTT CASSPQDTQYF
TRBJ2-7 NA NA TRBV28 TGTGCCAGCAGTGGACGATCCGGGCGGTTCTACGAGCAGTACTTC CASSGRSGRFYEQYF
TRBJ2-1 NA TRBD2 TRBV7-3 TGTGCCAGCAGCACTAATGGGACTAGCGGGAAACTGTGGGAGCAGTTCTTC CASSTNGTSGKLWEQFF
TRBJ2-1 once NA TRBV5-1 TGCGCCAGCAGGGCAATTCCGGACAATGAGCAGTTCTTC CASRAIPDNEQFF
TRBJ2-2 NA TRBD2 TRBV28 TGTGCCAGCGGATTAAGCGGGAGGGCCTGGAACGGGGAGCTGTTTTTT CASGLSGRAWNGELFF
TRBJ2-6 few NA TRBV30 TGTGCCTGGAGTGGTCCGTACTCTGGGGCCAACGTCCTGACTTTC CAWSGPYSGANVLTF
TRBJ1-3 NA NA TRBV9 TGTGCCAGCAGCGAGGCGGGGGACCCTGGAAACACCATATATTTT CASSEAGDPGNTIYF
TRBJ1-5 NA NA TRBV6-5 TGTGCCAGCAGTCAACTTCTGGGGGGCAATCAGCCCCAGCATTTT CASSQLLGGNQPQHF
TRBJ2-1 NA NA TRBV6-1 TGTGCCAGCCGAGGGGTGAAGTACAATGAGCAGTTCTTC CASRGVKYNEQFF